Below are 9 T cell receptor beta chains sequenced from a single sample in a study of T-cell memory formation after mild COVID-19. TCRdb redid the calling of the 5' RACE reads with MiXCR, one entry per CDR3 protein. The data contain under 700,000 distinct CDR3 sequences, roughly 20% of them singletons. Specimen: PBMCs or a T cell subset sorted from them (not recorded which). The receptors derive from an adult woman who had mild COVID-19 (a few samples of this study predate the infection). Cell type and time point are not known.

The gene calls are TRBV25-1 and TRBJ2-1, with TRBD1 matching over 10 bases. The CDR3 is made up of 17 amino acids. V was pared by 1 base and J by 0 bases, with 3 bases of the junction left unmatched. CDR1 and CDR2 from the germline V gene are MGHDK and SYGVNS. The CDR3 spells CASSELTGGFSYNEQFF. For the CDR3, the DNA is TGTGCCAGCAGTGAATTGACAGGGGGCTTCTCCTACAATGAGCAGTTCTTC. The full variable domain, in which reference TRBV25-1 and TRBJ2-1 provide the parts outside the CDR3, is EADIYQTPRYLVIGTGKKITLECSQTMGHDKMYWYQQDPGMELHLIHYSYGVNSTEKGDLSSESTVSRIRTEHFPLTLESARPSHTSQYLCASSELTGGFSYNEQFFGPGTRLTVL.

The chain links TRBV6-6 to TRBJ2-3; 7 bases fit TRBD1. V lost 6 bases and J lost 2; bases outside the gene matches: 8. The CDR3 has 15 residues. CDR1 MNHNY and CDR2 SVGAGI come from the germline V gene (reference sequence). This CDR3 reads CASRDKTGPTDTQYF. For the CDR3, the DNA is TGTGCCAGCAGGGATAAGACAGGGCCCACAGATACGCAGTATTTT.

There are a few counts of this clonotype. V and J are TRBV9 and TRBJ2-3; TRBD1 or TRBD2 may be the D gene (5 bases each). Germline-derived CDR1 and CDR2 are SGDLS and YYNGEE. The CDR3 sequence is 16 residues long. The V end was cut by 3 bases, the J end by 0 bases, with 14 bases between. This chain's CDR3 is CASSAGWDGSTDTQYF. In DNA, the CDR3 is TGTGCCAGCAGCGCAGGATGGGACGGTAGCACAGATACGCAGTATTTT.

The chain employs TRBV19 and TRBJ2-7, with 7 bases aligning to TRBD2. This CDR3 has 18 amino acids. With 9 bases clipped from V and 0 bases from J, the junction kept 20 bases outside the gene matches. Germline V CDR1 and CDR2: LNHDA, SQIVND (reference sequence). The CDR3: CASGDRDYGTPGSYEQYF. In DNA, the CDR3 is TGTGCCAGCGGTGACCGGGACTATGGTACTCCAGGCTCCTACGAGCAGTACTTC.

This chain connects TRBV3-1 to TRBJ2-2, with 7 bases fitting TRBD1. There are 18 residues in the CDR3. The V and J ends lost 0 bases and 1 base, in that order; junction bases with no gene match: 8. Germline CDR1 and CDR2: LGHDT and YNNKEL (reference sequence). The CDR3 DNA reads TGTGCCAGCAGCCAAGATCTAACGAGACAGGGGAACACCGGGGAGCTGTTTTTT. It specifies CASSQDLTRQGNTGELFF. Together with reference TRBV3-1 and TRBJ2-2, the CDR3 gives the full variable domain: DTAVSQTPKYLVTQMGNDKSIKCEQNLGHDTMYWYKQDSKKFLKIMFSYNNKELIINETVPNRFSPKSPDKAHLNLHINSLELGDSAVYFCASSQDLTRQGNTGELFFGEGSRLTVL.

In this sample, this clonotype turned up a few times. The chain carries TRBV11-3 and TRBJ1-1; a possible D gene is TRBD1 (5 bases). CDR1 SGHNT and CDR2 YENEEA come from the germline V gene. The CDR3 spans 12 residues. Trimming left V 0 bases short and J 6 bases short, with 5 bases between. The CDR3 coding sequence is TGTGCCAGCAGCTTAGAGACAGCTGAAGCTTTCTTT. It codes for CASSLETAEAFF.

The rearrangement joins TRBV6-5 to TRBJ2-5; 14 positions match TRBD2. The CDR3 covers 16 residues. Germline-derived CDR1 and CDR2 are MNHEY and SVGAGI. Trimming cost V 6 bases and J 2 bases; bases outside gene matches: 5. The CDR3 reads CASSPRTSGGQETQYF. The DNA of the CDR3 is TGTGCCAGCAGCCCCCGGACTAGCGGGGGGCAAGAGACCCAGTACTTC.

This clonotype was seen ten or more times. This chain uses TRBV7-2 with TRBJ1-6, with a weak D call TRBD1 (5 bases). The CDR3 is 15 amino acids. CDR1 and CDR2 (germline): SGHTA, FQGNSA. Trimming took off 7 bases at V and 5 bases at J, with 15 bases between the two ends. The CDR3 DNA sequence: TGTGCCAGCACTGGGAGAAGGGGTAATAATTCACCCCTCCACTTT. Its translation: CASTGRRGNNSPLHF.

This clonotype has just a few counts. The chain carries TRBV10-3 and TRBJ1-1; D gene uncertain. CDR1 is ENHRY, CDR2 SYGVKD, per germline. Deletions cut 7 bases from V and 0 bases from J, with 9 bases between. This CDR3 is built from 13 residues. The CDR3 spells CAITKGMNTEAFF. The CDR3 DNA reads TGTGCCATCACTAAAGGGATGAACACTGAAGCTTTCTTT.